The clone carrying this TCR beta chain was counted between two and nine times. Using RNA transcripts as the source, TCR beta CDR3 regions were amplified. Primed by the HTBI set, a first-round RT-PCR was run on the TCR CDR3. TCRdb redid the calling of the multiplex PCR reads with MiXCR, one entry per CDR3 protein. The sample carries roughly 640,000 distinct CDR3 sequences, approximately 15% recorded once. This specimen belongs to a study of T cells in Graves' hyperthyroidism and ophthalmopathy. The CDR3 totals 14 residues. Germline-derived CDR1 and CDR2 are SGHKS and YYEKEE (reference sequence). The V end lost 0 bases, the J end lost 3 bases, and 10 bases lay between the germline ends. Ophthalmopathy cases scored 3 or more on the Clinical Activity Score and 4 or more on NOSPECS grade, with duration below 3 months. The study left out patients who had uncontrolled infection, other autoimmune disease, pregnancy or lactation. Orbital computed tomography, thyroid ultrasound, serum thyroxine and TRAb, and clinical symptoms together informed the diagnoses. The PBMCs studied were ones that came from approximately 9.9 ml fresh peripheral blood.

This TCR was recovered from a woman aged 40 to 49 with Graves' ophthalmopathy. The source material was blood. The V call is TRBV5-5, the J call TRBJ2-7, with D perhaps matching TRBD1 (6 bases). The CDR3 DNA is TGTGCCAGCAGCTTGGGGGACAACTTCTACGAGCAGTACTTC. Translated, it gives CASSLGDNFYEQYF.